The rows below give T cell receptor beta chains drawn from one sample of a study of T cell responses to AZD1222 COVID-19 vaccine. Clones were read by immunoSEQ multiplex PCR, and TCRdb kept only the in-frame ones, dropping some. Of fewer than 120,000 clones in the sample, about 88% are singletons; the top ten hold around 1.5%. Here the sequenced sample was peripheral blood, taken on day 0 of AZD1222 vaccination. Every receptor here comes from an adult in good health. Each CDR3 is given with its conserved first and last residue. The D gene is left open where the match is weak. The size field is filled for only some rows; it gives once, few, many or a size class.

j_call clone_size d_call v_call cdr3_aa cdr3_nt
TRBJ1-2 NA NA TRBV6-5 CASSYPSAGSYGYTF TGTGCCAGCAGTTACCCTTCAGCAGGGAGCTATGGCTACACCTTC
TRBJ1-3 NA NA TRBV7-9 CASSYRLTDGNTIYF TGTGCCAGCAGCTACAGGTTAACGGATGGAAACACCATATATTTT
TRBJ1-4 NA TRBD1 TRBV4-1 CASSLWVGTGGNEKLFF TGCGCCAGCAGCCTCTGGGTCGGGACAGGTGGTAATGAAAAACTGTTTTTT
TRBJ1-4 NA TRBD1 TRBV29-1 CSVVGTGGEKLFF TGCAGCGTTGTCGGCACAGGGGGTGAAAAACTGTTTTTT
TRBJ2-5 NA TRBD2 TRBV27 CASSPKYRTSGVTQYF TGTGCCAGCAGTCCCAAGTACCGGACTAGCGGGGTGACCCAGTACTTC
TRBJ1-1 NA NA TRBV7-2 CASSFPTPRDTEAFF TGTGCCAGCAGCTTCCCAACCCCACGGGACACTGAAGCTTTCTTT
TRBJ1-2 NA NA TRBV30 CAWSSGDGYTF TGTGCCTGGAGTTCAGGGGATGGCTACACCTTC
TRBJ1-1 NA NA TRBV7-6 CASSTQSYAEAFF TGTGCCAGCAGCACACAGTCCTACGCTGAAGCTTTCTTT
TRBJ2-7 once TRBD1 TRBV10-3 CAIRGTDSPEQYF TGTGCCATCAGAGGGACAGACTCCCCCGAGCAGTACTTC
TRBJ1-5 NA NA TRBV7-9 CASSPTDSNQPQHF TGTGCCAGCAGCCCGACAGATAGCAATCAGCCCCAGCATTTT
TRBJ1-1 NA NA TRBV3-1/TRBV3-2 CASSLAWGGTEAFF TGTGCCAGCAGCCTAGCCTGGGGGGGTACTGAAGCTTTCTTT
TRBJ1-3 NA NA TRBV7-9 CASSLAGTGNTIYF TGTGCCAGCAGCTTAGCGGGGACTGGAAACACCATATATTTT
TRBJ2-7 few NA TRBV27 CASKLTQGSYEQYF TGTGCCAGCAAACTGACGCAAGGCTCCTACGAGCAGTACTTC
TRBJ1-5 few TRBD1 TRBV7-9 CASSSGTGWGYSNQPQHF TGTGCCAGCAGCTCCGGGACAGGCTGGGGGTATAGCAATCAGCCCCAGCATTTT
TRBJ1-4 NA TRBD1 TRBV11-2 CASSPGTGWEKLFF TGTGCCAGCAGTCCCGGGACAGGGTGGGAAAAACTGTTTTTT
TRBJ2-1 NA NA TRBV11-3 CASSLDRAYNEQFF TGTGCCAGCAGCTTAGATCGAGCCTACAATGAGCAGTTCTTC
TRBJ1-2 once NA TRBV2 CASSFTGNYGYTF TGTGCCAGCAGTTTCACAGGGAACTATGGCTACACCTTC
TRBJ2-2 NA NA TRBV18 CASSGQNTGELFF TGTGCCAGCTCAGGACAGAACACCGGGGAGCTGTTTTTT
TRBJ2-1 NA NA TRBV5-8 CASSLAKEQFF TGTGCCAGCAGCTTGGCAAAGGAGCAGTTCTTC
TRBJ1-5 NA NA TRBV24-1 CATSLSSRVGRPQHF TGTGCCACCAGTTTATCCTCACGAGTCGGAAGACCCCAGCATTTT
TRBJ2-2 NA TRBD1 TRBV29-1 CSAKTGTANTGELFF TGCAGCGCAAAAACCGGGACAGCGAACACCGGGGAGCTGTTTTTT
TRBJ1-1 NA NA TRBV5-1 CASSLDGTNTEAFF TGCGCCAGCAGCTTGGACGGGACGAACACTGAAGCTTTCTTT
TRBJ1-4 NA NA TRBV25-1 CASSEAGSSEKLFF TGTGCCAGCAGTGAAGCAGGGTCCTCGGAAAAACTGTTTTTT
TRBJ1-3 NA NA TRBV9 CASSVGDSSGNTIYF TGTGCCAGCAGCGTAGGTGACAGCTCTGGAAACACCATATATTTT
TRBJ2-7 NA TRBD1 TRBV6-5 CASRLGQALPYEQYF TGTGCCAGCAGGCTAGGACAGGCACTGCCCTACGAGCAGTACTTC
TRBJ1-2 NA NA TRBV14 CASSQDWGGYTF TGTGCCAGCAGCCAAGATTGGGGTGGCTACACCTTC
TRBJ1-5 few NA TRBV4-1 CASSQEMRQLNQPQHF TGCGCCAGCAGCCAAGAAATGAGACAGCTTAATCAGCCCCAGCATTTT
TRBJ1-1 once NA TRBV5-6 CASSQGAANTEAFF TGTGCCAGCAGCCAAGGGGCCGCGAACACTGAAGCTTTCTTT
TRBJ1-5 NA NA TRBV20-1 CSASRGRWQPQHF TGCAGTGCTAGTCGCGGGCGATGGCAGCCCCAGCATTTT
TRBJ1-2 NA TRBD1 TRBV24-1 CATSVGQGTGYTF TGTGCCACCAGTGTAGGACAGGGGACTGGCTACACCTTC
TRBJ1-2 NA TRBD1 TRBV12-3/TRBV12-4 CASEDRGHYGYTF TGTGCCAGCGAGGACAGGGGGCACTATGGCTACACCTTC
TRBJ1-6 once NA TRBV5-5 CASSLALSASPLHF TGTGCCAGCAGCTTGGCCCTCTCAGCTTCACCCCTCCACTTT
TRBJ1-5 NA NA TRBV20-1 CSASGQGLFNQPQHF TGCAGTGCTAGTGGGCAGGGGCTTTTCAATCAGCCCCAGCATTTT
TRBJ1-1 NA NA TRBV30 CAWRRRGWTEAFF TGTGCCTGGAGGAGGAGGGGATGGACTGAAGCTTTCTTT
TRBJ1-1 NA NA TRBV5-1 CASSLGPNTEAFF TGCGCCAGCAGCTTGGGACCTAACACTGAAGCTTTCTTT
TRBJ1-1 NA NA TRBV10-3 CAISEGRTKNTEAFF TGTGCCATCAGTGAAGGGCGCACGAAGAACACTGAAGCTTTCTTT
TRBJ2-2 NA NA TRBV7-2 CASSLVRAGDGELFF TGTGCCAGCAGCTTAGTTCGCGCAGGGGACGGGGAGCTGTTTTTT
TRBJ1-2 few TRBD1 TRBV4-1 CASSQDFTGQVLGYTF TGCGCCAGCAGCCAAGATTTTACGGGACAGGTATTAGGCTACACCTTC
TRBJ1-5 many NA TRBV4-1 CASSQAAARGPQPQHF TGCGCCAGCAGCCAAGCGGCAGCTAGGGGCCCTCAGCCCCAGCATTTT
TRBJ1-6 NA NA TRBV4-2 CASSQDLGGYNSPLHF TGTGCCAGCAGCCAAGATCTCGGTGGGTATAATTCACCCCTCCACTTT